Listed below are T cell receptor beta chains from one sample, sequenced in a study of blood T cells in healthy people across ages. MiXCR, run by TCRdb on the 5' RACE reads, gives a single entry per CDR3 protein. The sample includes 1.5 million to 2 million distinct CDR3 sequences, roughly 28% of them seen just once. Specimen: blood. The receptors here all came from a woman in her twenties or thirties in good health. Each CDR3 is given with its conserved first and last residue. D genes are given only for firm matches. Rows may omit the clone size; those that give it use once, few, many or a size class.

d_gene,j_gene,v_gene,abundance,CDR3aa,CDR3nt
.,TRBJ1-4,TRBV14,.,CASSQVSPKLFF,TGTGCCAGCAGCCAAGTTTCGCCTAAACTGTTTTTT
.,TRBJ2-1,TRBV20-1,many,CSANTEGRYEQFF,TGCAGTGCCAATACAGAGGGGCGGTATGAGCAGTTCTTC
TRBD1,TRBJ1-1,TRBV12-3/TRBV12-4,.,CASSRPGQGKSTEAFF,TGTGCCAGCAGTCGCCCGGGACAGGGGAAATCTACTGAAGCTTTCTTT
TRBD2,TRBJ2-7,TRBV6-5,.,CASSRGSLAGEYEQYF,TGTGCCAGCAGTAGGGGATCTTTAGCGGGAGAGTACGAGCAGTACTTC
.,TRBJ2-7,TRBV7-9,few,CASRLSSYNEQYF,TGTGCCAGCAGATTAAGCTCCTACAATGAGCAGTACTTC
TRBD2,TRBJ2-1,TRBV20-1,.,CSARGTSGNIYNEQFF,TGCAGTGCTAGAGGGACTAGCGGGAATATTTACAATGAGCAGTTCTTC
.,TRBJ2-1,TRBV7-9,many,CASSHLRVRSEQFF,TGTGCCAGCAGCCACTTGAGAGTACGAAGTGAGCAGTTCTTC
.,TRBJ2-7,TRBV20-1,few,CSASLRTNAYEQYF,TGCAGTGCTAGTCTTCGGACTAACGCCTACGAGCAGTACTTC
.,TRBJ2-1,TRBV11-3,.,CASNPRGRWNEQFF,TGTGCCAGCAACCCCCGTGGCAGATGGAATGAGCAGTTCTTC
TRBD1,TRBJ1-4,TRBV29-1,.,CSVRQGSEEKLFF,TGCAGCGTTCGACAGGGCTCGGAAGAAAAACTGTTTTTT
.,TRBJ2-7,TRBV20-1,many,CSVLRSREQYF,TGCAGTGTCCTCCGATCCCGCGAGCAGTACTTC
.,TRBJ1-4,TRBV7-9,once,CASSDSGTEKLFF,TGTGCCAGCAGCGACAGCGGCACTGAAAAACTGTTTTTT
TRBD2,TRBJ2-7,TRBV7-2,.,CASSSGLVNEQYF,TGTGCCAGCAGCTCAGGACTAGTGAACGAGCAGTACTTC
.,TRBJ1-5,TRBV12-3/TRBV12-4,few,CASSFLGENQPQHF,TGTGCCAGCAGTTTCCTCGGGGAAAATCAGCCCCAGCATTTT
.,TRBJ2-7,TRBV28,.,CASSSTPGTSAYEQYF,TGTGCCAGCAGTTCCACACCGGGGACGTCCGCCTACGAGCAGTACTTC
TRBD2,TRBJ2-3,TRBV5-4,.,CASSTGTTTDTQYF,TGTGCCAGCAGCACCGGGACTACCACAGATACGCAGTATTTT
.,TRBJ2-3,TRBV12-3/TRBV12-4,few,CASSAVRGGDTQYF,TGTGCCAGCAGTGCGGTCAGGGGGGGAGATACGCAGTATTTT
.,TRBJ1-2,TRBV7-2,few,CASSLEVRSRYTF,TGTGCCAGCAGCTTAGAAGTTCGTAGTAGGTACACCTTC
TRBD1,TRBJ1-3,TRBV28,few,CASYKDRGSGNTIYF,TGTGCCAGCTATAAAGACAGGGGCTCTGGAAACACCATATATTTT
TRBD1,TRBJ2-5,TRBV29-1,many,CSALATGGWETQYF,TGCAGCGCCCTCGCGACAGGGGGTTGGGAGACCCAGTACTTC
TRBD2,TRBJ2-2,TRBV7-7,.,CASRRTSGGANTGELFF,TGTGCCAGCAGGCGGACTAGCGGGGGGGCAAACACCGGGGAGCTGTTTTTT
TRBD2,TRBJ2-3,TRBV5-1,.,CASRVGGMYTQYF,TGCGCCAGCAGGGTCGGGGGGATGTATACGCAGTATTTT
.,TRBJ2-3,TRBV11-2,few,CASSLAEEDTQYF,TGTGCCAGCAGCTTAGCGGAAGAGGATACGCAGTATTTT
.,TRBJ2-4,TRBV30,.,CAWSVTGYGKNIQYF,TGTGCCTGGAGTGTAACGGGCTATGGCAAAAACATTCAGTACTTC
.,TRBJ2-7,TRBV10-3,.,CAISEGPLKSYEQYF,TGTGCCATCAGTGAGGGCCCTCTAAAATCCTACGAGCAGTACTTC
TRBD1,TRBJ1-5,TRBV28,.,CASTHTGQGVNQPQHF,TGTGCCAGCACCCACACGGGACAGGGGGTCAATCAGCCCCAGCATTTT
TRBD2,TRBJ2-7,TRBV7-2,.,CASSIRATSGVSYEQYF,TGTGCCAGCAGCATCCGAGCGACTAGCGGGGTTTCCTACGAGCAGTACTTC
.,TRBJ2-2,TRBV27,few,CASSLRPANTGELFF,TGTGCCAGCAGTTTGAGACCTGCGAACACCGGGGAGCTGTTTTTT
.,TRBJ1-5,TRBV12-3/TRBV12-4,.,CASSLSGFQPQHF,TGTGCCAGCAGTCTCTCAGGGTTTCAGCCCCAGCATTTT
.,TRBJ2-3,TRBV11-2,few,CASSLVGRLGGSTDTQYF,TGTGCCAGCAGCTTAGTAGGGAGGCTCGGTGGTAGCACAGATACGCAGTATTTT
.,TRBJ2-1,TRBV20-1,.,CSGPRAPWGQFF,TGTAGTGGCCCGAGGGCTCCCTGGGGGCAGTTCTTC
TRBD1,TRBJ1-1,TRBV20-1,.,CSARRPGQEWTEAFF,TGCAGTGCTAGGCGGCCCGGACAGGAGTGGACTGAAGCTTTCTTT
.,TRBJ2-7,TRBV6-6,many,CASSYSNGRGEQYF,TGTGCCAGCAGTTATTCTAACGGTCGGGGCGAGCAGTACTTC
.,TRBJ2-1,TRBV5-6,.,CASSLKGLNNEQFF,TGTGCCAGCAGCTTGAAGGGTTTGAACAATGAGCAGTTCTTC
.,TRBJ2-3,TRBV20-1,.,CSRLMGDTQYF,TGCAGCCGACTAATGGGAGATACGCAGTATTTT
TRBD2,TRBJ2-1,TRBV5-1,many,CASSPGTSGSETQFF,TGCGCCAGCAGCCCCGGGACTAGCGGGTCTGAGACGCAGTTCTTC
TRBD1,TRBJ1-2,TRBV27,few,CASSFLDRDTNYGYTF,TGTGCCAGCAGTTTCCTTGACAGGGACACTAACTATGGCTACACCTTC
.,TRBJ2-5,TRBV1,few,CTTRTEEETQYF,TGCACCACCCGGACTGAAGAAGAGACCCAGTACTTC
.,TRBJ2-3,TRBV4-2,.,CASSHGRGWGDTQYF,TGTGCCAGCTCCCACGGGCGGGGTTGGGGAGATACGCAGTATTTT
.,TRBJ1-1,TRBV20-1,.,CSARDPRRDLMNTEAFF,TGCAGTGCTAGAGATCCGCGGAGGGACCTAATGAACACTGAAGCTTTCTTT
TRBD2,TRBJ2-1,TRBV7-3,few,CASSPGRGAGGEQFF,TGTGCCAGCAGTCCCGGGAGGGGGGCCGGGGGTGAGCAGTTCTTC
.,TRBJ1-5,TRBV21-1,.,CASSKAGGNPSNQPQHF,TGTGCCAGCAGCAAAGCGGGGGGAAACCCCAGCAATCAGCCCCAGCATTTT
.,TRBJ2-1,TRBV20-1,.,CSATLGAEQFF,TGCAGTGCCACCCTAGGGGCGGAGCAGTTCTTC
.,TRBJ2-3,TRBV7-6,many,CASSHTITDTQYF,TGTGCCAGCAGCCATACTATCACAGATACGCAGTATTTT
.,TRBJ2-7,TRBV18,.,CASSPPGLRGLEQYF,TGTGCCAGCTCACCACCGGGACTGCGTGGATTGGAGCAGTACTTC
TRBD1,TRBJ1-5,TRBV20-1,.,CSAYTPQGAWSNQPQHF,TGCAGTGCCTATACGCCGCAGGGGGCTTGGAGCAATCAGCCCCAGCATTTT
TRBD2,TRBJ2-1,TRBV11-3,few,CASSARGGSLNRNEQFF,TGTGCCAGCAGCGCGAGGGGCGGGAGTCTTAATCGCAATGAGCAGTTCTTC
.,TRBJ2-3,TRBV20-1,.,CSARDWRGTSTDTQYF,TGCAGTGCTAGAGATTGGAGGGGCACGAGCACAGATACGCAGTATTTT
TRBD1,TRBJ1-2,TRBV10-2,few,CASVNRGQGYGYTF,TGCGCCAGCGTTAACAGGGGCCAGGGCTATGGCTACACCTTC
TRBD1,TRBJ2-7,TRBV20-1,.,CSARSRTGGGYEQYF,TGCAGTGCTAGATCGCGGACAGGGGGCGGTTACGAGCAGTACTTC
.,TRBJ2-5,TRBV7-9,.,CASSLTGTSAKETQYF,TGTGCCAGCAGCTTAACCGGGACATCAGCCAAAGAGACCCAGTACTTC
.,TRBJ1-1,TRBV25-1,.,CARLRRQRIEAFF,TGTGCCAGGCTGAGAAGACAGCGAATAGAAGCTTTCTTT
TRBD1,TRBJ1-2,TRBV29-1,.,CSAGQGSNYGYTF,TGCAGCGCCGGACAGGGATCAAACTATGGCTACACCTTC